This T cell receptor beta chain was obtained from a study of human T cells and chemical hapten exposure. The length of the CDR3 is 13 residues. V was shortened by 4 bases and J by 3 bases, with 10 bases between the two germline ends. Germline values: CDR1 MNHEY, CDR2 SVGEGT. In this sample, this clonotype turned up a few times. The target antigen is unknown. Study conclusions and caveats: Compared with pre-sensitization or healthy control sets, expanded TCRs clustered more.

Stated time point: patch test 3, about 24 weeks after DPC sensitization. Noted treatment: therapeutic diphenylcyclopropenone sensitization with weekly scalp DPC. Via MiXCR, TCRdb re-called the RACE reads, giving one row per CDR3 protein. Of about 200,000 distinct CDR3 sequences in the sample, roughly a quarter were seen once. The TCR sequence derives from a woman aged 40 to 50 with alopecia areata. Some clones in this sample may be carry-over from other donors' samples. The chain combines TRBV6-2 or TRBV6-3 with TRBJ2-7; unclear D gene. The specimen was whole blood, collected in connection with sensitization to the hapten diphenylcyclopropenone (DPC). The CDR3 region has the DNA TGTGCCAGCAGTTCAGCGTTCCGCTACGAGCAGTACTTC. Protein product: CASSSAFRYEQYF.